The next 20 T cell receptor beta chains were all read from a single sample in a study of T cells after yellow fever vaccination. MiXCR was run by TCRdb on the 5' RACE reads, yielding one entry per CDR3 protein. Found here are some 320,000 distinct CDR3 sequences, over 8% of them singletons; the top ten hold 18%. This material consisted of PBMCs, taken on the day of the first yellow fever vaccination. These TCRs come from a young man who received the YFV17D yellow fever vaccine.

In this sample, this clonotype turned up many times. The CDR3 protein is CASSPGTSGTDTQYF. For the CDR3, the DNA is TGTGCCAGCAGCCCCGGGACTAGCGGCACAGATACGCAGTATTTT. This sequence joins TRBV5-6 and TRBJ2-3; 10 nucleotides match TRBD2. Germline-derived CDR1 and CDR2 are SGHDT and YYEEEE. The V and J ends lost 4 bases and 1 base, in that order; junction bases with no gene match: 3. The CDR3 extends over 15 amino acids. The variable domain in full, completed from reference TRBV5-6 and TRBJ2-3, reads DAGVTQSPTHLIKTRGQQVTLRCSPKSGHDTVSWYQQALGQGPQFIFQYYEEEERQRGNFPDRFSGHQFPNYSSELNVNALLLGDSALYLCASSPGTSGTDTQYFGPGTRLTVL.

This clonotype was picked up many times. The genes are TRBV12-3 or TRBV12-4 and TRBJ2-7; TRBD1 agrees at 9 bases. The V segment lost 5 bases and the J segment 5 bases; nucleotides outside the gene matches: 7. The CDR3 is 14 residues long. DNA of the CDR3: TGTGCCAGCAGTACCGGGACAGGGTATAACGAGCAGTACTTC. Protein product: CASSTGTGYNEQYF.

There are many counts of this clonotype. This chain connects TRBV5-4 to TRBJ2-5; 15 nucleotides align to TRBD2. The CDR3 contains 15 residues. V trimming: 0 bases; J trimming: 10 bases; junction bases outside the gene matches: 4. CDR1 SGHNT and CDR2 YYREEE come from the germline V gene (reference sequence). In nucleotides, the CDR3 is TGTGCCAGCAGCTTGGGGACTAGCGGGGGGGTGCTCCAGTACTTC. Translated, it gives CASSLGTSGGVLQYF.

This clonotype was detected ten times or more. The chain uses TRBV7-2 and TRBJ1-3; D is ambiguous. This CDR3 has 14 amino acids. Trimming removed 5 bases from V and 8 bases from J, with 16 bases in between. CDR1 is SGHTA and CDR2 is FQGNSA in the germline V gene. The CDR3 loop is CASSPGPGRDTIYF. DNA of the CDR3: TGTGCCAGCAGCCCCGGGCCCGGGAGGGACACCATATATTTT.

This clonotype appeared a few times. The chain carries TRBV6-5 and TRBJ1-4, with D perhaps matching TRBD1 (5 bases). The ends were cut back, 4 bases at V and 5 bases at J, with 14 bases in the middle. Germline lookup yields CDR1 MNHEY and CDR2 SVGAGI. The CDR3 is 15 amino acids. CDR3 bases: TGTGCCAGCAGTTCCGGGGGACCGTCGAATGAAAAACTGTTTTTT. Amino acid sequence: CASSSGGPSNEKLFF.

The J gene is TRBJ2-7, the V gene TRBV20-1, with D possibly matching TRBD2 (5 bases). The CDR3 spans 13 residues. V shed 6 bases and J shed 5 bases, with 17 bases lying between them. Germline V CDR1 and CDR2: DFQATT, SNEGSKA (reference sequence). In nucleotides, the CDR3 is TGCAGTGCCGTTCGGGGAACAGTAAACGAGCAGTACTTC. Its protein is CSAVRGTVNEQYF.

The rearrangement links TRBV6-5 to TRBJ1-3, with 7 nucleotides matching TRBD1. Losses at the gene ends were 4 bases for V and 2 bases for J; bases not matched to a gene: 2. Germline CDR1 and CDR2: MNHEY and SVGAGI. The length of the CDR3 is 14 residues. CDR3 protein: CASSSTGPGNTIYF. CDR3 nucleotides: TGTGCCAGCAGTTCGACAGGGCCTGGAAACACCATATATTTT.

This clonotype was seen a handful of times. This sequence joins TRBV14 and TRBJ2-5, with D perhaps matching TRBD1 (5 bases). V was trimmed by 2 bases and J by 4 bases, leaving 20 bases between them. The CDR3 is 17 amino acids. Per the germline V gene, CDR1 is SGHDN and CDR2 is FVKESK. CDR3 DNA sequence: TGTGCCAGCAGCCAACTCCAGGTCAGGGTCCCGGGAGAGACCCAGTACTTC. Residues: CASSQLQVRVPGETQYF.

The chain couples TRBV7-8 to TRBJ1-5, with a tentative D call TRBD1 (6 bases). Germline values: CDR1 SGHVS, CDR2 FQNEAQ. This CDR3 has 18 amino acids. V gave up 5 bases and J gave up 4 bases, with 24 bases separating them. CDR3 protein: CASSPDLVDRKLNQPQHF. For the CDR3, the DNA is TGTGCCAGCAGCCCCGACCTAGTTGACAGGAAGCTGAATCAGCCCCAGCATTTT.

This clonotype has more than one count but fewer than ten. This sequence joins TRBV4-1 and TRBJ2-4; TRBD1 matches at 7 bases. The V gene's germline CDR1 is MGHRA and CDR2 YSYEKL. The CDR3 runs 16 residues. Trimming cost V 1 base and J 6 bases; bases outside gene matches: 9. CDR3 in DNA: TGCGCCAGCAGCCAAGGGGTGTTGGACAGGAGAAACATTCAGTACTTC. It is translated as CASSQGVLDRRNIQYF.

This clonotype showed up many times. The chain carries TRBV29-1 and TRBJ2-1; 8 nucleotides match TRBD2. The CDR3 covers 14 residues. CDR1 and CDR2 (germline): SQVTM, ANQGSEA. The J segment lost 5 bases and the V segment lost 7 bases, leaving 10 bases of the junction unmatched. For the CDR3, the DNA is TGCAGCGGTGCCGGGACTAGATTAGACAATGAGCAGTTCTTC. Translating gives CSGAGTRLDNEQFF.

This clonotype was seen a handful of times. The V call is TRBV27, the J call TRBJ2-1, with D perhaps TRBD1 (7 bases). Germline CDR1 MNHEY, CDR2 SMNVEV (reference sequence). The CDR3 extends over 15 amino acids. V was cut by 5 bases and J by 0 bases, with 11 bases left in between. Here the CDR3 reads CASSRRDSSYNEQFF. In DNA, the CDR3 is TGTGCCAGCAGTCGGAGGGACAGCTCCTACAATGAGCAGTTCTTC.

This chain uses TRBV20-1 with TRBJ1-6; TRBD1 agrees at 7 bases. The CDR3 sequence is 13 residues long. J lost 8 bases, V lost 3 bases, and 4 bases had no gene match. Germline V gene sequence: CDR1 DFQATT, CDR2 SNEGSKA (reference sequence). CDR3 bases: TGCAGTGCTAGTAGAGACAGGGATTCACCCCTCCACTTT. It translates to CSASRDRDSPLHF.

CDR3 sequence: CASSQPGGPSYNEQFF. The CDR3 DNA is TGTGCCAGCAGCCAACCCGGGGGGCCGTCCTACAATGAGCAGTTCTTC. The chain combines TRBV7-9 with TRBJ2-1; maybe TRBD2 (7 bases). The CDR3 spans 16 residues. Germline V gives CDR1 SEHNR, CDR2 FQNEAQ (reference sequence). Between the trimmed V and J ends, which lost 5 bases and 1 base, there was a span of 15 bases.

This chain connects TRBV20-1 to TRBJ2-1; TRBD2 aligns across 8 bases. The germline V gene encodes CDR1 DFQATT and CDR2 SNEGSKA (reference sequence). CDR3 length equals 14 residues. The J segment lost 10 bases and the V segment lost 6 bases, leaving 14 bases of the junction unmatched. The CDR3 here is CSAPRLAGGTEQFF. The CDR3 DNA follows: TGCAGTGCCCCCCGGCTAGCGGGTGGAACGGAGCAGTTCTTC.

This clonotype was counted only a few times. The chain employs TRBV4-2 and TRBJ1-4; unclear D gene. Germline V CDR1 and CDR2: LGHNA, YNFKEQ. The CDR3 has 16 residues. Trimming took 5 bases from V and 10 from J, leaving 23 bases between them. CDR3 in DNA: TGTGCCAGCAGCTCCCCCGGGAAGTGGTATGAAATAAAACTGTTTTTT. Its translation: CASSSPGKWYEIKLFF.

Concerning this clonotype: It may be a read error: a sequence one base away is much more abundant. This chain links TRBV7-2 with TRBJ2-3, with unresolved D. The ends were cut back, 4 bases at V and 2 bases at J, with 19 bases in the middle. Germline CDR1 reads SGHTA; CDR2 reads FQGNSA. CDR3 length: 17 residues. CDR3 loop: CASSSHLPYGATDTQYF. In nucleotides, the CDR3 is TGTGCCAGCAGCTCCCACCTCCCGTACGGAGCCACAGATACGCAGTATTTT.

This clonotype was picked up many times. V usage is TRBV9 and J usage is TRBJ2-3, with a possible D match to TRBD2 (5 bases). Trimming took off 0 bases at V and 4 bases at J, with 9 bases between the two ends. The CDR3 spans 14 residues. The germline V gene encodes CDR1 SGDLS and CDR2 YYNGEE. The CDR3 region is CASSVDGEPDTQYF. CDR3 coding DNA: TGTGCCAGCAGCGTAGACGGGGAGCCAGATACGCAGTATTTT.

There are a few counts of this clonotype. The chain carries TRBV7-9 and TRBJ2-3; a possible D gene is TRBD2 (7 bases). Trimming shortened V by 3 bases and J by 0 bases, and 13 bases separated the two germline ends. Per germline, CDR1 SEHNR and CDR2 FQNEAQ (reference sequence). CDR3 length: 16 amino acids. CDR3 DNA sequence: TGTGCCAGCAGCTTGTTCGGGGGGCTAAGCACAGATACGCAGTATTTT. Protein product: CASSLFGGLSTDTQYF.

This clonotype came up a few times. The chain couples TRBV20-1 to TRBJ2-1; the match to TRBD1 covers 7 bases. Germline V lookup: CDR1 DFQATT, CDR2 SNEGSKA (reference sequence). The length of the CDR3 is 14 residues. The CDR3 protein is CSTKGTAFYNEQFF. The CDR3 DNA reads TGCAGCACTAAGGGGACAGCCTTTTACAATGAGCAGTTCTTC.